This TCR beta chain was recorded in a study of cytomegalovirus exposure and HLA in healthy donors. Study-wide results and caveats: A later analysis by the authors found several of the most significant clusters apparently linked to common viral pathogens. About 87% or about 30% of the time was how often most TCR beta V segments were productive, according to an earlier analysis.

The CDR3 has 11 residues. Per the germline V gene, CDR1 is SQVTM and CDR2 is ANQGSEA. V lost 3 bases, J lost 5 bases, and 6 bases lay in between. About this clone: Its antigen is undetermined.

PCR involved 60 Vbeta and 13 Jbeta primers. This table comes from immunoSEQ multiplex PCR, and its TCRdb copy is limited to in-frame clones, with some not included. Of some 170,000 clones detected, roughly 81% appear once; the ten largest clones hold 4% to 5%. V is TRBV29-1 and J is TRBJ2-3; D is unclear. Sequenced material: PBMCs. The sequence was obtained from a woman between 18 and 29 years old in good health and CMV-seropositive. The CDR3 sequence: CSVEAGDTQYF. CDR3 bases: TGCAGCGTTGAGGCTGGAGATACGCAGTATTTT.